What follows is one T cell receptor (beta chain) and its context. Participants reported their clinical history, and cohort assignment relied on those reports. This record belongs to a study of blood T cell repertoires in COVID-19. TCRdb keeps only in-frame clones here, not all; method: immunoSEQ multiplex PCR. The sample contains 150,000 or so clones, roughly 78% of which appear only once. The V gene's germline CDR1 is SNHLY and CDR2 FYNNEI. The CDR3 is 14 residues long. The V and J ends lost 6 bases and 8 bases respectively, with 16 bases between them. The TCR comes from a woman aged 45-60 years who had recovered from COVID-19. Material: PBMCs or T cells enriched from blood (not recorded which). The V gene is TRBV2, the J gene TRBJ1-4; D perhaps matches TRBD1 (5 bases). As DNA, the CDR3 is TGTGCCAGCAGAGACAGTCCGGGGGGGGAAAAACTGTTTTTT. The encoded protein is CASRDSPGGEKLFF.